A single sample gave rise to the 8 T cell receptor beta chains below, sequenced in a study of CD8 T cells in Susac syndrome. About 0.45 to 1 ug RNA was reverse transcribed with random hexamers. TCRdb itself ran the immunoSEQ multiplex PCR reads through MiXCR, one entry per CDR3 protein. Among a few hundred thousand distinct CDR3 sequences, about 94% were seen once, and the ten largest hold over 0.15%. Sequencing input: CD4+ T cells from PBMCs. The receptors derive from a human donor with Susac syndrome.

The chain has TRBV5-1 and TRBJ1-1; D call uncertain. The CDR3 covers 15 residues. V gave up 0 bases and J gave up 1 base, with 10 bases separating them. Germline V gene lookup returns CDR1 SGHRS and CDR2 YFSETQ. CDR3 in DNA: TGCGCCAGCAGCTTGGGTCTAGGGCAGAACACTGAAGCTTTCTTT. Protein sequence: CASSLGLGQNTEAFF.

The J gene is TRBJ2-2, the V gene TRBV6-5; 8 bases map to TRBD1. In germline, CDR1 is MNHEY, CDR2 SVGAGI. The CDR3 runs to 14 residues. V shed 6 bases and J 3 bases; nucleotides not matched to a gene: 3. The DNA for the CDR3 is TGTGCCAGCAGCCAGGGGGCTGACACCGGGGAGCTGTTTTTT. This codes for CASSQGADTGELFF.

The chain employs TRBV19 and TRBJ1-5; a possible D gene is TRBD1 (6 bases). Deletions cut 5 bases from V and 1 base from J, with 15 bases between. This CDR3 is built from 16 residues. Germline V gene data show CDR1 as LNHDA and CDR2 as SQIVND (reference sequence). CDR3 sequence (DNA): TGTGCCAGTAGTCTGCGGGGGGCGCAGAGCAATCAGCCCCAGCATTTT. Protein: CASSLRGAQSNQPQHF.

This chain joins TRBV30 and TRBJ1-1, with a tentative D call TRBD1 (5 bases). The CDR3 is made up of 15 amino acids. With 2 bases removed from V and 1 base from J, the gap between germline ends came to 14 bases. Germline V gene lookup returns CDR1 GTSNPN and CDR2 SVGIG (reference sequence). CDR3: CAWSRGTASNTEAFF. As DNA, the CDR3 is TGTGCCTGGAGTCGAGGGACTGCTTCGAACACTGAAGCTTTCTTT.

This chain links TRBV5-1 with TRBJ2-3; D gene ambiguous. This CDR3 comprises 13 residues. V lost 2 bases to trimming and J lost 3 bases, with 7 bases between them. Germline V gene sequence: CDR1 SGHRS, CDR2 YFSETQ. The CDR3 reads CASSFVLTDTQYF. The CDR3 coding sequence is TGCGCCAGCAGCTTCGTTTTGACAGATACGCAGTATTTT.

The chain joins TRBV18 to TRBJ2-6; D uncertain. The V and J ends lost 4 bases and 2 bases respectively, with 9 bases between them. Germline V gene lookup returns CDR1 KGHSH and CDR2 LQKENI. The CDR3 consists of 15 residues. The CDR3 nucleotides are TGTGCCAGCTCACAAAGCCAGGCTGGGGCCAACGTCCTGACTTTC. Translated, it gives CASSQSQAGANVLTF.

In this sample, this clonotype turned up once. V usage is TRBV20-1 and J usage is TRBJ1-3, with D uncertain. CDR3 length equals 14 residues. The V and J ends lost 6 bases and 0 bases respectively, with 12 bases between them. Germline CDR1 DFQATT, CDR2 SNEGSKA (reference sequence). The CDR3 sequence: CSAPLTTSGNTIYF. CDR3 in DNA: TGCAGTGCCCCCCTTACCACCTCTGGAAACACCATATATTTT.

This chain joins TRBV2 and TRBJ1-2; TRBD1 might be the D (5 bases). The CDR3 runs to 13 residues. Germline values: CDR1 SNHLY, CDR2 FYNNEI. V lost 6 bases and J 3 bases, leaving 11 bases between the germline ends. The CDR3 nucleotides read TGTGCCAGCAGCCCGGCAGGGTACTATGGCTACACCTTC. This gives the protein CASSPAGYYGYTF.